These 11 T cell receptor beta chains originate from one sample sequenced in a study of Graves' ophthalmopathy and Graves' hyperthyroidism. RNA transcripts yielded amplified TCR beta CDR3 regions. The workflow started with a first-round RT-PCR run with HTBI primers and then moved on to a second-round multiplex PCR. TCRdb reprocessed the multiplex PCR reads with MiXCR, giving one entry per CDR3 protein. This sample has about 740,000 distinct CDR3 sequences, with 35% to 50% found just once. The sequenced material came from peripheral blood. Receptors originate from an adult man with Graves' ophthalmopathy.

The chain combines TRBV29-1 with TRBJ2-7; 9 bases line up with TRBD1. Germline assignment: CDR1 SQVTM and CDR2 ANQGSEA. The J segment lost 4 bases and the V segment lost 3 bases, leaving 7 bases of the junction unmatched. CDR3 length: 14 residues. The CDR3 protein is CSVDRGQGKYEQYF. In DNA, the CDR3 is TGCAGCGTTGATAGGGGACAGGGTAAATACGAGCAGTACTTC.

This clonotype was observed many times. The V call is TRBV12-3 or TRBV12-4, the J call TRBJ1-2; D unclear. CDR3 size: 12 residues. Trimming stripped 5 bases from V and 4 bases from J, with 8 bases between. CDR3 coding DNA: TGTGCCAGCAGTGAGATCGGCTATGGCTACACCTTC. This encodes CASSEIGYGYTF.

The chain recombines TRBV7-3 with TRBJ2-7; 11 positions match TRBD2. The CDR3 totals 14 residues. Losses at the gene ends were 8 bases for V and 1 base for J; bases not matched to a gene: 4. In germline, CDR1 is SGHTA, CDR2 FQGTGA. Here the CDR3 reads CASVTSGGSYEQYF. CDR3 DNA: TGTGCCAGCGTTACTAGCGGGGGTTCCTACGAGCAGTACTTC.

The genes are TRBV4-2 and TRBJ2-5, with D possibly matching TRBD1 (5 bases). The CDR3 consists of 15 residues. Germline V lookup: CDR1 LGHNA, CDR2 YNFKEQ. V was cut by 1 base and J by 4 bases, with 13 bases left in between. The CDR3 DNA is TGTGCCAGCAGCCAAGGCCAGGGAACTGGAGAGACCCAGTACTTC. Encoded protein: CASSQGQGTGETQYF.

This clonotype was found a few times. The rearrangement uses TRBV4-2 and TRBJ2-7, with D unclear. Germline V CDR1 and CDR2: LGHNA, YNFKEQ. CDR3 length equals 16 residues. The V end was cut by 0 bases, the J end by 5 bases, with 17 bases between. Here the CDR3 DNA reads TGTGCCAGCAGCCAAGATCTTGGGCCACTTGGTGACGAGCAGTACTTC. As protein: CASSQDLGPLGDEQYF.

This clonotype has ten or more counts. The CDR3 nucleotides are TGTGCCAGCAGCTTACCTGGACGGGCCGCTGACTATGGCTACACCTTC. Its protein is CASSLPGRAADYGYTF. The chain employs TRBV7-9 and TRBJ1-2, with D uncertain. Trimming took off 2 bases at V and 3 bases at J, with 16 bases between the two ends. This CDR3 contains 16 residues. Germline V gene sequence: CDR1 SEHNR, CDR2 FQNEAQ (reference sequence).

This clonotype was counted at least ten times. The chain carries TRBV7-2 and TRBJ2-5; D gene uncertain. Germline CDR1 and CDR2: SGHTA and FQGNSA. The CDR3 covers 14 residues. Trimming pared 1 base from V and 4 bases from J, leaving 10 bases between. The CDR3 DNA sequence: TGTGCCAGCAGCTTAGGTCGGCAGGCAGAGACCCAGTACTTC. This encodes CASSLGRQAETQYF.

This clonotype was detected many times. The chain combines TRBV15 with TRBJ1-4; D uncertain. V gave up 4 bases and J gave up 4 bases, with 7 bases separating them. Looked up from germline, CDR1 is LNHNV and CDR2 is YYDKDF (reference sequence). This CDR3 has 13 residues. CDR3 sequence (DNA): TGTGCCACCAGCACGGTGATTAATGAAAAACTGTTTTTT. It yields the protein CATSTVINEKLFF.

This clonotype was found a few times. V usage is TRBV20-1 and J usage is TRBJ1-1; D remains ambiguous. V was pared by 3 bases and J by 5 bases, with 7 bases between. Per germline, CDR1 DFQATT and CDR2 SNEGSKA (reference sequence). This CDR3 region has 11 residues. CDR3 protein: CSARTVTEAFF. CDR3 nucleotide sequence: TGCAGTGCTAGGACGGTGACTGAAGCTTTCTTT.

Turning to this clonotype: The junction departs from the called germline gene at one end, perhaps through a read error. V usage is TRBV10-3 and J usage is TRBJ1-6; 12 nucleotides align to TRBD1. This CDR3 is built from 16 residues. Per germline, CDR1 ENHRY and CDR2 SYGVKD. The CDR3 bases are TGTGCCAGCAGTATCCGGGACAGGGGGCTAAATTCACCCCTCCACTTT. This encodes CASSIRDRGLNSPLHF.

This clonotype was seen more than once but under ten times. This rearrangement joins TRBV9 to TRBJ2-2; D unresolved. From germline, CDR1 is SGDLS and CDR2 YYNGEE. V lost 0 bases, J lost 5 bases, and 8 bases lay in between. There are 14 residues in the CDR3. This CDR3 reads CASSVAPETGELFF. In nucleotides, the CDR3 is TGTGCCAGCAGCGTAGCCCCCGAGACCGGGGAGCTGTTTTTT.